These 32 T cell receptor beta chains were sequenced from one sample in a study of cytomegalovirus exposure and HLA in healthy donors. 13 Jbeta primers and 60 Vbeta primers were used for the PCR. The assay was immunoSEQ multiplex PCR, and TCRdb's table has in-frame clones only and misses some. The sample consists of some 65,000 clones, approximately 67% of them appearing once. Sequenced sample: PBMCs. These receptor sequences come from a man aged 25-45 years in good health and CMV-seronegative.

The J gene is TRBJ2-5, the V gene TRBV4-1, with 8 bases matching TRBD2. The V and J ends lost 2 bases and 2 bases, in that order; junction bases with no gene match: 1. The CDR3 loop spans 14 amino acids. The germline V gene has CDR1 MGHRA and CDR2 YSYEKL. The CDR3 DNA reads TGCGCCAGCAGCCAAACTAGCGGACAAGAGACCCAGTACTTC. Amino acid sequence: CASSQTSGQETQYF.

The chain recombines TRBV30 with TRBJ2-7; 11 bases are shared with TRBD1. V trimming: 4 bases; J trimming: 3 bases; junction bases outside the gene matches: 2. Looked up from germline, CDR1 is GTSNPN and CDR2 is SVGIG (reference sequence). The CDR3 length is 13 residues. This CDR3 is CAWKGQGVYEQYF. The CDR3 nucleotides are TGTGCCTGGAAGGGACAGGGGGTCTACGAGCAGTACTTC.

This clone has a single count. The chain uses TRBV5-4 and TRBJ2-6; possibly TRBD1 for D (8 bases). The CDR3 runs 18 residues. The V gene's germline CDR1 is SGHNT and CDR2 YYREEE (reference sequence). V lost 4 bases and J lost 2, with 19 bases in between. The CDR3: CASSLWTGRVAGANVLTF. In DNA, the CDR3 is TGTGCCAGCAGCCTATGGACAGGGAGGGTAGCTGGGGCCAACGTCCTGACTTTC. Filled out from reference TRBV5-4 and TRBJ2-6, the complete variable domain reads ETGVTQSPTHLIKTRGQQVTLRCSSQSGHNTVSWYQQALGQGPQFIFQYYREEENGRGNFPPRFSGLQFPNYSSELNVNALELDDSALYLCASSLWTGRVAGANVLTFGAGSRLTVL.

CDR3 sequence: CSVNGLAGGYNEQFF. The DNA of the CDR3 is TGCAGCGTAAACGGACTAGCGGGGGGCTACAATGAGCAGTTCTTC. The V call is TRBV29-1, the J call TRBJ2-1; the match to TRBD2 covers 14 bases. After removal of 6 bases from V and 3 bases from J, the junction contained 4 bases not matched to a gene. This CDR3 contains 15 residues. CDR1 SQVTM and CDR2 ANQGSEA come from the germline V gene.

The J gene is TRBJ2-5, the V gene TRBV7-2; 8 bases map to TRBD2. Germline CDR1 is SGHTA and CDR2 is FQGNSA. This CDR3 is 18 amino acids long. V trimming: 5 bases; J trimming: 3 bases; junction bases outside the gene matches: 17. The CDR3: CASSPTLLGGGLEETQYF. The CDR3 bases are TGTGCCAGCAGCCCTACACTCTTGGGCGGGGGGTTGGAAGAGACCCAGTACTTC.

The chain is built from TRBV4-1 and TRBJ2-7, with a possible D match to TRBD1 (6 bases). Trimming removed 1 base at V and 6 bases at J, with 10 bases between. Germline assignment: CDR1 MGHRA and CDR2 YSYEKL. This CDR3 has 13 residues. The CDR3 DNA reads TGCGCCAGCAGCCAAGGGACAGTACCCGAGCAGTACTTC. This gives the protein CASSQGTVPEQYF.

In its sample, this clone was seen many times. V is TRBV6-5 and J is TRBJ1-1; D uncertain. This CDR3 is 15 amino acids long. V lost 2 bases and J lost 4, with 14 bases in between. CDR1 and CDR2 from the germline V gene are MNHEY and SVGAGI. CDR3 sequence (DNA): TGTGCCAGCAGTTACCGGGGATCGGGGAGCACTGAAGCTTTCTTT. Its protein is CASSYRGSGSTEAFF.

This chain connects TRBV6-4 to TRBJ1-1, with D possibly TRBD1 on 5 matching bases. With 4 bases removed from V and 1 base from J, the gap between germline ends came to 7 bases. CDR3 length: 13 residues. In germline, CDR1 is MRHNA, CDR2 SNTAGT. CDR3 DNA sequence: TGTGCCAGCAGTGGACAGCCGAACACTGAAGCTTTCTTT. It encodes CASSGQPNTEAFF.

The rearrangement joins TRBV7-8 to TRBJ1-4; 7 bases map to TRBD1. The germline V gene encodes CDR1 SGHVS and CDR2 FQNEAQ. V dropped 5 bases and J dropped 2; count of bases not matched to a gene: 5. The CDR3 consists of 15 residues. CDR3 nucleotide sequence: TGTGCCAGCAGCCGGAGACAGGGCACTAATGAAAAACTGTTTTTT. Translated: CASSRRQGTNEKLFF.

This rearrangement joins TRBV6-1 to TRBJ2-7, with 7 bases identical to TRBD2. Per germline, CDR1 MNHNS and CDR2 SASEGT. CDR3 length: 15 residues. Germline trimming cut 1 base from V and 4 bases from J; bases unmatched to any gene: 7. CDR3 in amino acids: CASSEGASGGYEQYF. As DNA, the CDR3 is TGTGCCAGCAGTGAAGGGGCTAGCGGAGGTTACGAGCAGTACTTC.

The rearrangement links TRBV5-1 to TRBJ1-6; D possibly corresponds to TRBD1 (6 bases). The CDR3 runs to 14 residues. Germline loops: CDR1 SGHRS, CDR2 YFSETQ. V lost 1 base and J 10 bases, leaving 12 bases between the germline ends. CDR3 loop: CASSLYQGQSPLHF. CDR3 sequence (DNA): TGCGCCAGCAGCTTGTACCAGGGGCAATCACCCCTCCACTTT. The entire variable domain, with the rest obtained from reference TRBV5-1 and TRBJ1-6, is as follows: KAGVTQTPRYLIKTRGQQVTLSCSPISGHRSVSWYQQTPGQGLQFLFEYFSETQRNKGNFPGRFSGRQFSNSRSEMNVSTLELGDSALYLCASSLYQGQSPLHFGNGTRLTVT.

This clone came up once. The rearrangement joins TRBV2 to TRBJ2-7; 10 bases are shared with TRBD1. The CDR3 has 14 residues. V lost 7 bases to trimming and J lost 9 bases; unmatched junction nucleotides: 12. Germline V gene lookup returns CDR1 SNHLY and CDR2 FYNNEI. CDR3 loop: CASTETGTGVGQYF. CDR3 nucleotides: TGTGCCAGCACCGAGACCGGGACAGGGGTAGGGCAGTACTTC.

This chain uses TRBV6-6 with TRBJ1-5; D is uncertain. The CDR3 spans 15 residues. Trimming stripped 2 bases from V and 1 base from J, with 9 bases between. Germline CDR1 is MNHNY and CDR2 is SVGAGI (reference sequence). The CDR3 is CASSYAGMSNQPQHF. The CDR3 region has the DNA TGTGCCAGCAGTTACGCCGGGATGAGCAATCAGCCCCAGCATTTT.

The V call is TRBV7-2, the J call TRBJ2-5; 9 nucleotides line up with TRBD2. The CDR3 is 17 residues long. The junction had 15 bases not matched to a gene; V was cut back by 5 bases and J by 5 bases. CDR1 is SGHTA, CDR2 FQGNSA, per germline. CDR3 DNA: TGTGCCAGCAGCCCCCACTCAGGCGGGGGGGGTGGGGAGACCCAGTACTTC. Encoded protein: CASSPHSGGGGGETQYF.

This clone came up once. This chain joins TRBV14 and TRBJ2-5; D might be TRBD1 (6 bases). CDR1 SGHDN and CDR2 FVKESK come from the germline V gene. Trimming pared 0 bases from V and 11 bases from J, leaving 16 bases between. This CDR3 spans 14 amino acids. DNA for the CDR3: TGTGCCAGCAGCCAAGAACGACAGGTTCGAGAGCAGTACTTC. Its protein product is CASSQERQVREQYF.

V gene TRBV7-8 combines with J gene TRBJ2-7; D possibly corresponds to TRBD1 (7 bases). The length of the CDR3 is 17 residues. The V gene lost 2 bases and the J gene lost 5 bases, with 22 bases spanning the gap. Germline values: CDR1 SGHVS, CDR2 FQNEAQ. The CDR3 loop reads CASSLWGARQGSHEQYF. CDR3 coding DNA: TGTGCCAGCAGCTTATGGGGGGCCCGACAGGGATCCCACGAGCAGTACTTC.

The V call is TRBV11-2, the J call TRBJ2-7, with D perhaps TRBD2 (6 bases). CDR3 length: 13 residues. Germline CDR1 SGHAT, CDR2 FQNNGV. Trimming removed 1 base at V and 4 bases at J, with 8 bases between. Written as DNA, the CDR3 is TGTGCCAGCAGCTTAGTGCGGGAATACGAGCAGTACTTC. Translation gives CASSLVREYEQYF.

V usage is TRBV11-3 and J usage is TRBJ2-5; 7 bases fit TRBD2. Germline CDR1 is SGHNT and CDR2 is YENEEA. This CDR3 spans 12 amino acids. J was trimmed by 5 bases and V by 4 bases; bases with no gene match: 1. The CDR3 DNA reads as TGTGCCAGCAGCTCAGCGGGGGAGACCCAGTACTTC. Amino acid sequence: CASSSAGETQYF.

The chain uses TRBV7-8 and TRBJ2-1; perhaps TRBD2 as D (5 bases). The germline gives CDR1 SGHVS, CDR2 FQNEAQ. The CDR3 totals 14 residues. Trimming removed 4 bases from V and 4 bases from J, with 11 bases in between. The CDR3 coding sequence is TGTGCCAGCAGCTGGAGCGGAGCGTACAATGAGCAGTTCTTC. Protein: CASSWSGAYNEQFF.

The CDR3 protein is CASSLQGNTEAFF. DNA of the CDR3: TGTGCCAGCAGTTTACAGGGGAACACTGAAGCTTTCTTT. The rearrangement joins TRBV2 to TRBJ1-1, with D perhaps matching TRBD1 (6 bases). The CDR3 spans 13 residues. Trimming stripped 5 bases from V and 1 base from J, with 8 bases between. The germline V gene has CDR1 SNHLY and CDR2 FYNNEI.

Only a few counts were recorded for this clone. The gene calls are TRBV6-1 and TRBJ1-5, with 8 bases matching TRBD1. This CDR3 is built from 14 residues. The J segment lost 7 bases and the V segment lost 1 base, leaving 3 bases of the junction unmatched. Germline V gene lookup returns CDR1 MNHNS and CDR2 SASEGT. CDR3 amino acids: CASSEVGQVQPQHF. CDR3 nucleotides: TGTGCCAGCAGTGAAGTGGGACAGGTACAGCCCCAGCATTTT.

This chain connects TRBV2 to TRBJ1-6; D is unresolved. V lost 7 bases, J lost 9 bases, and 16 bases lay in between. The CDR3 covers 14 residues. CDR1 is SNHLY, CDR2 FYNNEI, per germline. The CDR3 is CASNGEGVVSPLHF. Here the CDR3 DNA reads TGTGCCAGCAACGGCGAGGGAGTCGTTTCACCCCTCCACTTT.

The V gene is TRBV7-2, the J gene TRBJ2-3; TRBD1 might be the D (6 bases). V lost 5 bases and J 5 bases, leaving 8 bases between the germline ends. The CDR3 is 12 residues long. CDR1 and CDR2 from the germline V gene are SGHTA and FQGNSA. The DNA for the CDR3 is TGTGCCAGCAGCCCACAGGGAGATACGCAGTATTTT. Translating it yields CASSPQGDTQYF.

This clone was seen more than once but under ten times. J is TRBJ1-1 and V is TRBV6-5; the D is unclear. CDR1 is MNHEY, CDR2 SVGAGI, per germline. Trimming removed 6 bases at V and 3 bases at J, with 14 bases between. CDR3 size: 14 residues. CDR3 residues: CASSTLEGYTEAFF. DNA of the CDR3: TGTGCCAGCAGCACCTTAGAGGGTTACACTGAAGCTTTCTTT.

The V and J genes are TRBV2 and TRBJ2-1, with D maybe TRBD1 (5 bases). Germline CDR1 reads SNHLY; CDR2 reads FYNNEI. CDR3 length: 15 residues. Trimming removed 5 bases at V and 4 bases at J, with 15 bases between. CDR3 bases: TGTGCCAGCAGTATAGACAGCAACTTTTACAATGAGCAGTTCTTC. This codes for CASSIDSNFYNEQFF.

The CDR3 DNA reads as TGTGGGGGACGACAGGGGAGGCAAGAGACCCAGTACTTC. Its translation is CGGRQGRQETQYF. The gene calls are TRBV30 and TRBJ2-5; 8 bases are a match to TRBD1. The CDR3 contains 13 residues. Germline loops: CDR1 GTSNPN, CDR2 SVGIG (reference sequence). Complete variable domain (other parts from reference TRBV30 and TRBJ2-5): SQTIHQWPATLVQPVGSPLSLECTVEGTSNPNLYWYRQAAGRGLQLLFYSVGIGQISSEVPQNLSASRPQDRQFILSSKKLLLSDSGFYLCGGRQGRQETQYFGPGTRLLVL.

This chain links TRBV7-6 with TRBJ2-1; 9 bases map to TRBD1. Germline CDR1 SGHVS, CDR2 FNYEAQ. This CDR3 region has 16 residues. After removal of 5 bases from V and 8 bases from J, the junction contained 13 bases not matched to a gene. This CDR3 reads CASSPTGTGRLDEQFF. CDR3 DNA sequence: TGTGCCAGCAGCCCTACCGGGACAGGGCGCTTGGATGAGCAGTTCTTC.

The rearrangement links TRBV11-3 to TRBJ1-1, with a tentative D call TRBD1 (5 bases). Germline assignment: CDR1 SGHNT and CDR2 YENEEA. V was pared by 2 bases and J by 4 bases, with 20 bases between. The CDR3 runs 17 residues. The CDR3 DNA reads TGTGCCAGCAGCTTAAAGGACACAAGGTTGGTCGGCACTGAAGCTTTCTTT. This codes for CASSLKDTRLVGTEAFF.

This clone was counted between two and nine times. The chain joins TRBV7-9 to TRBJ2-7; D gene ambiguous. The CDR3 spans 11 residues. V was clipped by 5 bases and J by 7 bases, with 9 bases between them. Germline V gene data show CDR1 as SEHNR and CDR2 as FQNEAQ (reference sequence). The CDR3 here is CASSTLREQYF. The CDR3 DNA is TGTGCCAGCAGCACCCTGCGGGAGCAGTACTTC.

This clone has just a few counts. DNA of the CDR3: TGTGCCAGCAGGGGCTCCTTACTTGGGACTAGCGACTACAATGAGCAGTTCTTC. It yields the protein CASRGSLLGTSDYNEQFF. The V gene is TRBV25-1, the J gene TRBJ2-1; 10 bases match TRBD2. This CDR3 contains 18 residues. With 6 bases clipped from V and 3 bases from J, the junction kept 14 bases outside the gene matches. Germline CDR1 is MGHDK and CDR2 is SYGVNS.

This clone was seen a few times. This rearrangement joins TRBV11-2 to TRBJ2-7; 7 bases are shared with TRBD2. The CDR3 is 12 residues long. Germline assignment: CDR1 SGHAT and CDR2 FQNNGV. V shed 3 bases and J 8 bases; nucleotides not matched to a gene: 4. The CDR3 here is CASSLGEGQQYF. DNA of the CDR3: TGTGCCAGCAGCTTGGGGGAGGGGCAGCAGTACTTC.

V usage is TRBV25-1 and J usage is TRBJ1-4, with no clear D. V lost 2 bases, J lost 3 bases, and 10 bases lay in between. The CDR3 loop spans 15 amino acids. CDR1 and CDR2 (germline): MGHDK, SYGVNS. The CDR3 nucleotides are TGTGCCAGCAGTGAAGGATGGAGAGCTAATGAAAAACTGTTTTTT. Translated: CASSEGWRANEKLFF.